One and the same sample provided the 16 T cell receptor beta chains below, sequenced in a study of cytomegalovirus exposure and HLA in healthy donors. The PCR ran on 60 Vbeta and 13 Jbeta primers. Assay used: immunoSEQ multiplex PCR; TCRdb lists only in-frame clones, some missing. The sample carries over 95,000 clones, 60% to 85% recorded once. Sequencing used PBMCs. The receptors come from a woman in her 40s in good health and CMV-seropositive.

J is TRBJ1-5 and V is TRBV19, with 7 bases that match TRBD1. Germline CDR1 is LNHDA and CDR2 is SQIVND (reference sequence). This CDR3 is built from 16 residues. J was trimmed by 6 bases and V by 5 bases; bases with no gene match: 13. The CDR3 protein is CASSDRDRYYIQPQHF. DNA for the CDR3: TGTGCCAGTAGTGACAGGGACCGCTACTACATTCAGCCCCAGCATTTT.

The chain is built from TRBV7-6 and TRBJ1-1; D ambiguous. The V end lost 1 base, the J end lost 2 bases, and 5 bases lay between the germline ends. The CDR3 contains 13 residues. CDR1 is SGHVS, CDR2 FNYEAQ, per germline. Here the CDR3 reads CASSLGQNTEAFF. The DNA for the CDR3 is TGTGCCAGCAGCTTAGGGCAAAACACTGAAGCTTTCTTT.

The chain's CDR3 is CASSAGGGVSPKQYF. As DNA, the CDR3 is TGTGCCTCCTCGGCGGGAGGGGGGGTTTCTCCGAAGCAGTACTTC. The chain employs TRBV30 and TRBJ2-7, with 9 positions matching TRBD2. The CDR3 loop spans 15 amino acids. The ends lost 7 bases at V and 8 bases at J; junction bases unmatched: 18. The germline V gene encodes CDR1 GTSNPN and CDR2 SVGIG (reference sequence).

The chain links TRBV5-1 to TRBJ2-1; 10 nucleotides match TRBD1. CDR1 and CDR2 from the germline V gene are SGHRS and YFSETQ. CDR3 size: 13 residues. V shed 0 bases, J shed 9 bases, and the junction held 0 bases outside the gene matches. The CDR3 DNA reads TGCGCCAGCAGCTTGGGGGACAGGGGTGAGCAGTTCTTC. It translates to CASSLGDRGEQFF.

This clone was seen a handful of times. The V and J genes are TRBV10-2 and TRBJ1-6, with 9 bases aligning to TRBD1. The junction had 1 base not matched to a gene; V was cut back by 8 bases and J by 5 bases. The CDR3 extends over 13 amino acids. The V gene's germline CDR1 is WSHSY and CDR2 SAAADI. The CDR3 DNA follows: TGCGCCAGCCGGACAGGGGATAATTCACCCCTCCACTTT. Its protein product is CASRTGDNSPLHF.

This sequence joins TRBV4-2 and TRBJ2-7; D may be TRBD2 (5 bases). CDR1 LGHNA and CDR2 YNFKEQ come from the germline V gene. V dropped 5 bases and J dropped 3 bases, with 20 bases sitting between them. This CDR3 comprises 16 residues. The CDR3 sequence is CASSFQTPGTVYEQYF. The CDR3 nucleotides read TGTGCCAGCAGCTTCCAAACGCCGGGAACGGTCTACGAGCAGTACTTC.

This chain's CDR3 is CASSPPWRGGKNIQYF. In nucleotides, the CDR3 is TGTGCCAGCTCACCACCGTGGCGGGGGGGCAAAAACATTCAGTACTTC. The chain combines TRBV18 with TRBJ2-4; 9 nucleotides match TRBD2. Germline CDR1 is KGHSH and CDR2 is LQKENI. The CDR3 is 16 residues long. Germline trimming cut 0 bases from V and 3 bases from J; bases unmatched to any gene: 3.

This chain links TRBV7-2 with TRBJ1-5, with a possible D match to TRBD1 (5 bases). The CDR3 totals 16 residues. Germline V gene lookup returns CDR1 SGHTA and CDR2 FQGNSA. V shed 1 base and J shed 1 base, with 11 bases lying between them. The DNA for the CDR3 is TGTGCCAGCAGCTTAGTTGGAGGGGCAAGCAATCAGCCCCAGCATTTT. Translated: CASSLVGGASNQPQHF.

The rearrangement links TRBV6-1 to TRBJ1-6; the D gene is possibly TRBD1 (5 bases). The CDR3 extends over 14 amino acids. CDR1 and CDR2 (germline): MNHNS, SASEGT. Trimming left V 5 bases short and J 7 bases short, with 12 bases between. The DNA of the CDR3 is TGTGCCAGCAGTTCTGACAGTCGAAATTCACCCCTCCACTTT. This gives the protein CASSSDSRNSPLHF.

J is TRBJ2-7 and V is TRBV12-5; D perhaps matches TRBD1 (5 bases). Deletions cut 2 bases from V and 6 bases from J, with 23 bases between. The CDR3 extends over 17 amino acids. Germline CDR1 is LGHNT and CDR2 is FRNRAP. Here the CDR3 DNA reads TGTGCTAGTGGTTTGTCTAGGGTGACAGACACAAGCAGCGAGCAGTACTTC. Residues: CASGLSRVTDTSSEQYF.

This clone was recorded once. V and J are TRBV18 and TRBJ2-1; maybe TRBD2 (5 bases). CDR1 and CDR2 from the germline V gene are KGHSH and LQKENI. The CDR3 is made up of 15 amino acids. Trimming shortened V by 2 bases and J by 8 bases, and 16 bases separated the two germline ends. The CDR3 nucleotides are TGTGCCAGCTCACCAGCCGGGGAGCGGTTGTATGAGCAGTTCTTC. Protein: CASSPAGERLYEQFF.

The table lists this clone with many counts. The chain joins TRBV2 to TRBJ1-6, with 8 positions matching TRBD1. This CDR3 is built from 14 residues. V gave up 9 bases and J gave up 10 bases; unmatched junction bases: 11. Germline-derived CDR1 and CDR2 are SNHLY and FYNNEI. As DNA, the CDR3 is TGTGCCAGTAACCCACACAGGGGGATATCACCCCTCCACTTT. Its protein is CASNPHRGISPLHF.

Worth noting for this clone: Since no conserved phenylalanine or tryptophan closes the CDR3, a read error is the likely cause. The DNA is omitted, as the CDR3 cannot be located on it reliably, and the CDR3 follows TCRdb's listing. V gene TRBV5-6 combines with J gene TRBJ2-7; the tabulated D call, TRBD1, remains unverified against the DNA. Including both end residues, the CDR3 is 13 amino acids long. Germline values: CDR1 SGHDT, CDR2 YYEEEE. This CDR3 is CASSRVDGWDRSH.

DNA for the CDR3: TGTGCCATCAGTGAACGGACTAGGGGAGAGACCCAGTACTTC. Residues: CAISERTRGETQYF. The V call is TRBV10-3, the J call TRBJ2-5; TRBD2 agrees at 7 bases. The CDR3 sequence is 14 residues long. Losses at the gene ends were 3 bases for V and 4 bases for J; bases not matched to a gene: 5. From germline, CDR1 is ENHRY and CDR2 SYGVKD.

V usage is TRBV5-6 and J usage is TRBJ2-4; 7 bases are shared with TRBD1. The CDR3 covers 12 residues. The germline V gene encodes CDR1 SGHDT and CDR2 YYEEEE. V trimming: 10 bases; J trimming: 6 bases; junction bases outside the gene matches: 7. The DNA of the CDR3 is TGTGCCTCCCAGGGGGTTAGAAACATTCAGTACTTC. Translating gives CASQGVRNIQYF.

The V gene is TRBV6-4, the J gene TRBJ1-1; 9 bases align to TRBD1. The CDR3 length is 16 residues. With V trimmed by 6 bases and J by 4 bases, 12 bases remained unmatched. Germline loops: CDR1 MRHNA, CDR2 SNTAGT. The chain's CDR3 is CASRPQGADVGTEAFF. In nucleotides, the CDR3 is TGTGCCAGCAGGCCACAGGGGGCAGATGTCGGCACTGAAGCTTTCTTT.